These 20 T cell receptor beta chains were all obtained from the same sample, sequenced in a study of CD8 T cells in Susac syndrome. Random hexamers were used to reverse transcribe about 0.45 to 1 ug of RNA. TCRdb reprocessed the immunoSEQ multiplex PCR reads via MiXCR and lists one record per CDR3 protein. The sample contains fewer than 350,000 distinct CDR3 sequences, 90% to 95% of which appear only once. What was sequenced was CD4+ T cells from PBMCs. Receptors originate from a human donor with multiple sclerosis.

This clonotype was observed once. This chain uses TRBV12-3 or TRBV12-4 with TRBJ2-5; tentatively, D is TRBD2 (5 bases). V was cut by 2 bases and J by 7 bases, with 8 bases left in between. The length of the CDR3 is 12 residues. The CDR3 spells CASSLPEATQYF. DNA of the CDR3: TGTGCCAGCAGTTTACCGGAGGCGACCCAGTACTTC.

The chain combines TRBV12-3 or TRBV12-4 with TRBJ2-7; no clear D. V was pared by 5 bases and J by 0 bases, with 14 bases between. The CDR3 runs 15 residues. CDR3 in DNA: TGTGCCAGCAGTCCCCTAAGGACCTACTCCTACGAGCAGTACTTC. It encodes CASSPLRTYSYEQYF.

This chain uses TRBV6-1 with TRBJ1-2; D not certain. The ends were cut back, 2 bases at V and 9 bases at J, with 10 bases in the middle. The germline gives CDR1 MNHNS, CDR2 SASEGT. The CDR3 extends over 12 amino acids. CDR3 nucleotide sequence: TGTGCCAGCAGTGAACCTTGGGGTCGCTACACCTTC. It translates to CASSEPWGRYTF.

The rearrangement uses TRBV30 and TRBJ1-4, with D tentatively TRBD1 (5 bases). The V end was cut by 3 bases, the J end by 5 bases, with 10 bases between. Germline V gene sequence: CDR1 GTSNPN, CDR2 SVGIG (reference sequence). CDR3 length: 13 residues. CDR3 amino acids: CAWRWDGNEKLFF. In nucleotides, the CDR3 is TGTGCCTGGAGATGGGACGGGAATGAAAAACTGTTTTTT.

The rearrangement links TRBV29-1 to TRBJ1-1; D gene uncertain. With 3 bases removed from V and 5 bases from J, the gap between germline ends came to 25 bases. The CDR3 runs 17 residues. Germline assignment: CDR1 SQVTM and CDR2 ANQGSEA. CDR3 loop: CSVDLGSSVVARTEAFF. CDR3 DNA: TGCAGCGTTGACCTCGGGTCCTCGGTGGTAGCTCGGACTGAAGCTTTCTTT.

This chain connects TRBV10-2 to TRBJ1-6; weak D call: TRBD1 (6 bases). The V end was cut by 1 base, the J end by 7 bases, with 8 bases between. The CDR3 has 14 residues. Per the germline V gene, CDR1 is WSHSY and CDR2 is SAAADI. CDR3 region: CASSELTGNSPLHF. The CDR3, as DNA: TGCGCCAGCAGTGAGTTAACAGGGAATTCACCCCTCCACTTT.

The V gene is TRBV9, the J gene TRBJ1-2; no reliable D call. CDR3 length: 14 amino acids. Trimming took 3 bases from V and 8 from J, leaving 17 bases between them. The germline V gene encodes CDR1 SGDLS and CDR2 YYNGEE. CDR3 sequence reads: CASSGLFNRIGYTF. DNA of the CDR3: TGTGCCAGCAGCGGGCTCTTTAACAGAATAGGCTACACCTTC.

This chain's CDR3 is CASSQHPAAPGFHGELFF. Here the CDR3 DNA reads TGTGCCAGCAGCCAACATCCCGCGGCCCCAGGGTTCCACGGGGAGCTGTTTTTT. The V call is TRBV4-2, the J call TRBJ2-2; the D gene is possibly TRBD1 (5 bases). V lost 2 bases and J 7 bases, leaving 23 bases between the germline ends. The CDR3 covers 18 residues. CDR1 and CDR2 (germline): LGHNA, YNFKEQ.

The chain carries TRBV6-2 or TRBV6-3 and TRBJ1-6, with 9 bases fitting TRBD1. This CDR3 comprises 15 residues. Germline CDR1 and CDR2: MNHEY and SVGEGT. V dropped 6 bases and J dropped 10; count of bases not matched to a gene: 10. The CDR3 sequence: CASREVDRGNSPLHF. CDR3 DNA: TGTGCCAGCAGGGAAGTGGACAGGGGAAACTCACCCCTCCACTTT.

The CDR3 DNA reads TGTGCCAGCAGTCCCGGGACAGGGCCCCAGCCCCAGCATTTT. Protein sequence: CASSPGTGPQPQHF. The gene calls are TRBV12-3 or TRBV12-4 and TRBJ1-5, with 9 bases that match TRBD1. The CDR3 length is 14 residues. Losses at the gene ends were 5 bases for V and 7 bases for J; bases not matched to a gene: 6.

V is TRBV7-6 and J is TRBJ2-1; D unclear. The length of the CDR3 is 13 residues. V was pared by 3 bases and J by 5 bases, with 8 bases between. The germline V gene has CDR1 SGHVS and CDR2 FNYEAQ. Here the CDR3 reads CASSFLANNEQFF. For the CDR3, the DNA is TGTGCCAGCAGCTTTCTGGCAAACAATGAGCAGTTCTTC.

CDR3 sequence: CASSVVGTSFGTQYF. The CDR3 DNA follows: TGTGCCAGCAGCGTAGTAGGGACTAGCTTCGGTACGCAGTATTTT. The chain combines TRBV9 with TRBJ2-3; 9 bases fit TRBD2. Germline V lookup: CDR1 SGDLS, CDR2 YYNGEE. The CDR3 sequence is 15 residues long. The junction had 7 bases not matched to a gene; V was cut back by 0 bases and J by 8 bases.

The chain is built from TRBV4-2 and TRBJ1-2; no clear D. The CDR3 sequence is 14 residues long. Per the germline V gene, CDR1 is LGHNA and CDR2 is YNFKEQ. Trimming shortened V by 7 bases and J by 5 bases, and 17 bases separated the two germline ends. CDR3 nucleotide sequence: TGTGCCAGCACCACCTACCGGAGTAATTATGGCTACACCTTC. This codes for CASTTYRSNYGYTF.

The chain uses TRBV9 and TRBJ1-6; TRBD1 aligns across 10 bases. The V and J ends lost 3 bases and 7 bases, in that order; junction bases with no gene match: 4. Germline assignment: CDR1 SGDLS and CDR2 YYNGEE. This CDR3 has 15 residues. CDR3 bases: TGTGCCAGCAGCGCCCGGGACAGGGGAAATTCACCCCTCCACTTT. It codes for CASSARDRGNSPLHF.

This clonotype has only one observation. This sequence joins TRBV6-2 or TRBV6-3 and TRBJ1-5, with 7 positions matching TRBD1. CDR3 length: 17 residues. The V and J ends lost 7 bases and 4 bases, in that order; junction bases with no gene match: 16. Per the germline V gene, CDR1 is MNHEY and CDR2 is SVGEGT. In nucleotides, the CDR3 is TGTGCCAGCAACCGGAGACAGGGCTACGGGGAGAATCAGCCCCAGCATTTT. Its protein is CASNRRQGYGENQPQHF.

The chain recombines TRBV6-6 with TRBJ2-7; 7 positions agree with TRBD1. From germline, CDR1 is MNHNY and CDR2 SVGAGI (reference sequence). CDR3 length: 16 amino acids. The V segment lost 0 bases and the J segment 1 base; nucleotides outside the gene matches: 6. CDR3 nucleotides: TGTGCCAGCAGTTACTCAGTTGAGGGGGCGTCCTACGAGCAGTACTTC. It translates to CASSYSVEGASYEQYF.

The CDR3 spells CASSIDRDSYEQYF. The DNA of the CDR3 is TGTGCCAGTAGTATAGACCGGGACAGCTACGAGCAGTACTTC. This chain links TRBV19 with TRBJ2-7; TRBD1 aligns across 7 bases. V lost 0 bases, J lost 3 bases, and 2 bases stayed unmatched. This CDR3 has 14 amino acids. Germline assignment: CDR1 LNHDA and CDR2 SQIVND (reference sequence).

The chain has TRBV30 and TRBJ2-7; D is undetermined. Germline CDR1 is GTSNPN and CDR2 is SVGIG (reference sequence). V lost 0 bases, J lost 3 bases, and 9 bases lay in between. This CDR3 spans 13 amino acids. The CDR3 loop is CAWSVGSNYEQYF. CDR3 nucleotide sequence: TGTGCCTGGAGTGTTGGGTCGAACTACGAGCAGTACTTC.

CDR3 amino acids: CSAARAGGAFF. CDR3 nucleotide sequence: TGCAGTGCGGCCCGAGCTGGGGGAGCTTTCTTT. The chain couples TRBV20-1 to TRBJ1-1; maybe TRBD1 (5 bases). CDR1 is DFQATT and CDR2 is SNEGSKA in the germline V gene (reference sequence). Trimming took off 6 bases at V and 10 bases at J, with 15 bases between the two ends. CDR3 length: 11 amino acids.

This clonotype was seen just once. The CDR3 region has the DNA TGTGCCAGCAGCTCTGAAGGACTAGCGGGGGACAATGAGCAGTTCTTC. Residues: CASSSEGLAGDNEQFF. The chain carries TRBV5-4 and TRBJ2-1; 13 bases agree with TRBD2. V shed 3 bases and J 5 bases; nucleotides not matched to a gene: 5. CDR3 length: 16 amino acids. Germline loops: CDR1 SGHNT, CDR2 YYREEE (reference sequence).